By frequency in the sample, the clone carrying this TCR beta chain is medium-sized (0.01 to 0.1%). Its antigen is unknown. Not a single patient had been given any form of treatment at any point before undergoing thyroid surgery. This entry comes from a study of metastatic and nonmetastatic thyroid tumors. About the research overall: The study looked at repertoires side by side in blood and in tumor or nodule tissue from malignant and benign thyroid patients.

How the authors handled the data: The study took CDR3 differences across clinicopathological groups and made a distant-metastasis classifier for papillary thyroid cancer from them. MiXCR reprocessed the PCR reads for TCRdb. The V and J calls, along with clone size, are taken from TCRdb and not from the paper's own processing. The sample yields 35,000 to 45,000 clones, around 10% seen once. Study-level results: It was reportedly found that TCR beta diversity was significantly higher in malignant thyroid tumors than in benign nodules, a difference seen in both blood and tumor samples.

Germline assignment: CDR1 MRHNA and CDR2 SNTAGT. CDR3 length: 15 amino acids. V trimming: 0 bases; J trimming: 2 bases; junction bases outside the gene matches: 1. The clonotype originates from a male donor with papillary thyroid cancer or a benign thyroid nodule (not recorded which). Some clones in this sample may be carry-over from other donors' samples. Specimen: blood. The chain joins TRBV6-4 to TRBJ2-1; the match to TRBD1 covers 7 bases. The CDR3 region is CASSDSGGAYNEQFF. As DNA, the CDR3 is TGTGCCAGCAGTGACTCAGGGGGCGCCTACAATGAGCAGTTCTTC.